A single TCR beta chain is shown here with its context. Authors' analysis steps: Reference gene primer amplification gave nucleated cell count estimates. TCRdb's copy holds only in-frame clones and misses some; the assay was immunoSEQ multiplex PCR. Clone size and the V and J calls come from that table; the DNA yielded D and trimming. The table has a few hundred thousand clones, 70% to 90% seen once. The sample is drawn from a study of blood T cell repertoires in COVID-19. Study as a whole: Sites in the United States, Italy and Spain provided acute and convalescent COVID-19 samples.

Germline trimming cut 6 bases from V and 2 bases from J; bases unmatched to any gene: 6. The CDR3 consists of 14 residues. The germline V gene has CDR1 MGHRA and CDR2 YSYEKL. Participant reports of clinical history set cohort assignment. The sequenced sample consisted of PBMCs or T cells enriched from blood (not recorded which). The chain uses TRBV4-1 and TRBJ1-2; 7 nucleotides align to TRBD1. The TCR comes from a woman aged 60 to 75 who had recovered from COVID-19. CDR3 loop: CASRNSGGNYGYTF. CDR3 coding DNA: TGCGCCAGCAGAAATTCAGGGGGAAACTATGGCTACACCTTC.